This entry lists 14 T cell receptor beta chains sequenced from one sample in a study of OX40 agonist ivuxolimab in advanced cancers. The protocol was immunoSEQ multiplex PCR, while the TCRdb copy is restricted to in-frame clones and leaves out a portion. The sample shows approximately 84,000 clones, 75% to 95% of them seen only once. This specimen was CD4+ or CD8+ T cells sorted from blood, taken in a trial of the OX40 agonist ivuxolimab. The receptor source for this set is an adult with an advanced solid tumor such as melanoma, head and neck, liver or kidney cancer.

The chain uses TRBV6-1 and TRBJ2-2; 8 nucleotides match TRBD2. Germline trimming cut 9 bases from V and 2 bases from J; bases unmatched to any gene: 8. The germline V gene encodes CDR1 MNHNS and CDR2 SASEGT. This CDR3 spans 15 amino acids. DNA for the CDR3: TGTGCCAGGGGTTCGGGGGGGTTAAACACCGGGGAGCTGTTTTTT. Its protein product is CARGSGGLNTGELFF.

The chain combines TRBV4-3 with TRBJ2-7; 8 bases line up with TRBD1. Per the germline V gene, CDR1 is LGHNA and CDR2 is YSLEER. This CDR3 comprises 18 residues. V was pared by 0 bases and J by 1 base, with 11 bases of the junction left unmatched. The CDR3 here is CASSQEVLDRAYSYEQYF. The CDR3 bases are TGCGCCAGCAGCCAAGAGGTCCTGGACAGGGCCTATTCCTACGAGCAGTACTTC.

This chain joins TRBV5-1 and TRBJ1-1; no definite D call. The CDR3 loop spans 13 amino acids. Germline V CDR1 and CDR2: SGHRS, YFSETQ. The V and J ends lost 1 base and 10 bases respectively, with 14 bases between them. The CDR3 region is CASSLRGGRVAFF. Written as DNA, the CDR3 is TGCGCCAGCAGCTTGAGAGGAGGCCGGGTAGCTTTCTTT.

The CDR3 here is CASSPHRVAKGGYTF. CDR3 sequence (DNA): TGTGCCAGCAGTCCGCACCGGGTCGCCAAGGGTGGCTACACCTTC. The chain joins TRBV27 to TRBJ1-2; D is unclear. CDR1 is MNHEY, CDR2 SMNVEV, per germline (reference sequence). V lost 5 bases and J 7 bases, leaving 20 bases between the germline ends. CDR3 length: 15 amino acids.

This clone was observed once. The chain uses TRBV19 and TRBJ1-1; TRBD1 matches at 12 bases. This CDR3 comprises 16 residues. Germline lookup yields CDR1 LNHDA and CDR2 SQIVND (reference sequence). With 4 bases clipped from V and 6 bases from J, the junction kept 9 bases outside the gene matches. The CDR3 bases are TGTGCCAGTAGTAGGGACAGGGGGCGAGTTCCGGCTGAAGCTTTCTTT. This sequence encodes CASSRDRGRVPAEAFF.

The CDR3 DNA sequence: TGTGCCAGCAGCCCCGCGGTAGGGCCCTATGGCTACACCTTC. Its translation: CASSPAVGPYGYTF. The rearrangement links TRBV4-2 to TRBJ1-2; no clear D. Germline lookup yields CDR1 LGHNA and CDR2 YNFKEQ. This CDR3 comprises 14 residues. V dropped 4 bases and J dropped 4 bases, with 13 bases sitting between them.

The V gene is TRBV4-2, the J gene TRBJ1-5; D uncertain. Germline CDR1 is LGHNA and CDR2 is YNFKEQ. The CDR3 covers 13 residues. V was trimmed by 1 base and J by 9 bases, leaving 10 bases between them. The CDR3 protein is CASSQGVEGPQHF. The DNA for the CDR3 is TGTGCCAGCAGCCAAGGGGTTGAGGGGCCCCAGCATTTT.

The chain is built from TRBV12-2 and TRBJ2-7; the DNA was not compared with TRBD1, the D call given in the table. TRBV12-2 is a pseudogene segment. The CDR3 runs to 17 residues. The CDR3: CASRAQGRTTQLGEQYF. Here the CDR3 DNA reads TGTGCAAGTCGCGCCCAGGGTAGGACCACTCAGTTGGGAGAGCAGTACTTC.

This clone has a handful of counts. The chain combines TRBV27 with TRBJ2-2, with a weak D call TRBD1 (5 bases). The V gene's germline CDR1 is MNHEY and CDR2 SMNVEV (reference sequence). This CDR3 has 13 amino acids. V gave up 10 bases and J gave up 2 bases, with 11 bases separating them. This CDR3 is CATSGQNTGELFF. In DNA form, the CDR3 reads TGTGCCACCTCTGGACAAAACACCGGGGAGCTGTTTTTT.

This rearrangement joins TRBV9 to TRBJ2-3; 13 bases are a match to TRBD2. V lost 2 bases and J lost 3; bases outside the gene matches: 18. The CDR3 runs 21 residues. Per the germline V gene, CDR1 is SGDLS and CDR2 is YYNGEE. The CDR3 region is CASSVTGLAGDGGRLTDTQYF. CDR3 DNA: TGTGCCAGCAGCGTTACAGGACTAGCGGGAGATGGGGGTCGATTGACAGATACGCAGTATTTT.

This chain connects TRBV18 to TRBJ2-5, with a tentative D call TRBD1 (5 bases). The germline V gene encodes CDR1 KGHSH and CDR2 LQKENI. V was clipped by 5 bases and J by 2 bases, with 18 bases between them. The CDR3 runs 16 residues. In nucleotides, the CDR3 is TGTGCCAGCTCATCCCTCGAATTTGCAGGGCAAGAGACCCAGTACTTC. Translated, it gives CASSSLEFAGQETQYF. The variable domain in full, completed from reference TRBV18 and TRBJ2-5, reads NAGVMQNPRHLVRRRGQEARLRCSPMKGHSHVYWYRQLPEEGLKFMVYLQKENIIDESGMPKERFSAEFPKEGPSILRIQQVVRGDSAAYFCASSSLEFAGQETQYFGPGTRLLVL.

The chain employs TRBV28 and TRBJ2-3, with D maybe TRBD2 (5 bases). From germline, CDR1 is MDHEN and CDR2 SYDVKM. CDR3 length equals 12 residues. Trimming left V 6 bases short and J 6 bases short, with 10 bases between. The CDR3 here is CASSKGSDTQYF. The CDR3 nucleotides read TGTGCCAGCAGCAAAGGGAGTGATACGCAGTATTTT.

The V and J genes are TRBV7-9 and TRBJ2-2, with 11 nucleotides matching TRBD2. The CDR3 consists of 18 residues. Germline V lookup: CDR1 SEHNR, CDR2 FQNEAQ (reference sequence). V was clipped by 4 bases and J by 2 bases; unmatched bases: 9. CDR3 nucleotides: TGTGCCAGCAGCTACTCCCCGACTAGCGGGATCAACACCGGGGAGCTGTTTTTT. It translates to CASSYSPTSGINTGELFF.

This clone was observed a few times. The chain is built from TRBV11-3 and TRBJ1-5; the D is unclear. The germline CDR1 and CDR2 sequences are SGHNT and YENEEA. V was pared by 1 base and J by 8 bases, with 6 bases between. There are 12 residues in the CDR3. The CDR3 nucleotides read TGTGCCAGCAGCTTAGCCCCGGAGCCCCAGCATTTT. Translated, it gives CASSLAPEPQHF.